The 30 T cell receptor beta chains below come from one sample, sequenced in a study of shared clonotypes between healthy human individuals. TCRdb's copy holds only in-frame clones and misses some; the assay was immunoSEQ multiplex PCR. This table holds more than 2 million clones, 95% found once. Sequenced input: naive CD4+ T cells sorted from blood. Specified subset: CD45RA+ positively selected. Receptor source: a man aged 18 to 35 in good health.

The chain joins TRBV2 to TRBJ2-2; 9 bases match TRBD2. The germline gives CDR1 SNHLY, CDR2 FYNNEI. The CDR3 totals 18 residues. Trimming removed 6 bases from V and 0 bases from J; junction bases left unmatched: 11. The CDR3 here is CASSFSSGANTNTGELFF. As DNA, the CDR3 is TGTGCCAGCAGCTTCTCTAGCGGGGCCAATACGAACACCGGGGAGCTGTTTTTT.

This sequence joins TRBV5-1 and TRBJ1-5; D is unresolved. CDR1 SGHRS and CDR2 YFSETQ come from the germline V gene. The CDR3 extends over 14 amino acids. V lost 4 bases, J lost 0 bases, and 8 bases lay in between. For the CDR3, the DNA is TGCGCCAGCAGCGATGGCTTTAGCAATCAGCCCCAGCATTTT. Translation gives CASSDGFSNQPQHF.

CDR3 nucleotides: TGTGCCAGCTCACCTGGCTGGATCTCTGGGGCCAACGTCCTGACTTTC. As protein: CASSPGWISGANVLTF. The gene calls are TRBV18 and TRBJ2-6; D is unresolved. CDR3 size: 16 residues. The germline CDR1 and CDR2 sequences are KGHSH and LQKENI. Between the trimmed V and J ends, which lost 3 bases and 0 bases, there was a span of 9 bases.

The V call is TRBV7-8, the J call TRBJ2-1, with 8 bases that match TRBD2. The V segment lost 4 bases and the J segment 1 base; nucleotides outside the gene matches: 6. Germline V gene sequence: CDR1 SGHVS, CDR2 FQNEAQ. The CDR3 covers 16 residues. This chain's CDR3 is CASSSGTRQSYNEQFF. In DNA form, the CDR3 reads TGTGCCAGCAGCTCCGGGACTAGGCAATCCTACAATGAGCAGTTCTTC.

The gene calls are TRBV11-3 and TRBJ1-3, with D possibly matching TRBD1 (5 bases). The V end was cut by 4 bases, the J end by 4 bases, with 17 bases between. Germline values: CDR1 SGHNT, CDR2 YENEEA. The CDR3 length is 16 residues. The CDR3 DNA follows: TGTGCCAGCAGCTCCGCGGGGGAGGGGAGCGGAAACACCATATATTTT. It specifies CASSSAGEGSGNTIYF.

This clone came up many times. This CDR3 is CASSLEAATGKLFF. CDR3 nucleotide sequence: TGCGCCAGCAGCTTGGAGGCCGCGACGGGGAAACTGTTTTTT. The chain is built from TRBV5-1 and TRBJ1-4; no definite D call. The V gene lost 0 bases and the J gene lost 11 bases, with 14 bases spanning the gap. This CDR3 is 14 amino acids long. Germline V gene lookup returns CDR1 SGHRS and CDR2 YFSETQ.

This clone was recorded once. The chain is built from TRBV29-1 and TRBJ2-4; D gene unclear. With 5 bases removed from V and 1 base from J, the gap between germline ends came to 6 bases. The germline V gene encodes CDR1 SQVTM and CDR2 ANQGSEA. This CDR3 is 12 amino acids long. The CDR3 bases are TGCAGCGTTCGCGCCGCCAAAAACATTCAGTACTTC. Translated, it gives CSVRAAKNIQYF.

The chain joins TRBV5-1 to TRBJ2-5; D might be TRBD2 (6 bases). The V end was cut by 6 bases, the J end by 9 bases, with 15 bases between. The CDR3 extends over 12 amino acids. CDR1 is SGHRS and CDR2 is YFSETQ in the germline V gene. The CDR3 reads CASTTPSASQYF. In nucleotides, the CDR3 is TGCGCCAGCACCACTCCTAGCGCCTCCCAGTACTTC.

This sequence joins TRBV6-1 and TRBJ2-7; TRBD2 matches at 10 bases. CDR3 length: 14 residues. Germline CDR1 MNHNS, CDR2 SASEGT. The V segment lost 2 bases and the J segment 9 bases; nucleotides outside the gene matches: 7. CDR3 DNA sequence: TGTGCCAGCAGTGAAACTAGCGGGGCCTCTAGGCAGTACTTC. Translated: CASSETSGASRQYF.

The chain recombines TRBV25-1 with TRBJ1-2; D remains ambiguous. Trimming took off 3 bases at V and 5 bases at J, with 4 bases between the two ends. CDR1 and CDR2 (germline): MGHDK, SYGVNS. This CDR3 region has 11 residues. The CDR3 here is CASSEWYGYTF. Here the CDR3 DNA reads TGTGCCAGCAGTGAGTGGTATGGCTACACCTTC.

As for this clone: A read error may be the cause here, since a much bigger clone is one base away. The chain couples TRBV9 to TRBJ1-2; D remains unclear. The CDR3 contains 11 residues. Germline V CDR1 and CDR2: SGDLS, YYNGEE. Trimming pared 5 bases from V and 8 bases from J, leaving 10 bases between. CDR3 bases: TGTGCCAGCAGATTGGGCTGGGGCTACACCTTC. Its translation: CASRLGWGYTF.

This clone has just one count. The CDR3 region has the DNA TGTGCCAGCAGCCCCCCCCAGGGGGCTTTCCACGAGCAGTACTTC. Translation: CASSPPQGAFHEQYF. This chain links TRBV7-9 with TRBJ2-7, with 8 bases identical to TRBD1. This CDR3 has 15 amino acids. The ends lost 5 bases at V and 5 bases at J; junction bases unmatched: 11. Germline loops: CDR1 SEHNR, CDR2 FQNEAQ (reference sequence). The variable domain in full, completed from reference TRBV7-9 and TRBJ2-7, reads DTGVSQNPRHKITKRGQNVTFRCDPISEHNRLYWYRQTLGQGPEFLTYFQNEAQLEKSRLLSDRFSAERPKGSFSTLEIQRTEQGDSAMYLCASSPPQGAFHEQYFGPGTRLTVT.

Written as DNA, the CDR3 is TGTGCCAGCAGCCAGATGGGGGGCACTAATGAAAAACTGTTTTTT. Protein product: CASSQMGGTNEKLFF. The chain uses TRBV5-5 and TRBJ1-4, with D possibly being TRBD1 (6 bases). CDR3 length: 15 amino acids. Trimming removed 4 bases from V and 2 bases from J, with 12 bases in between. CDR1 is SGHKS and CDR2 is YYEKEE in the germline V gene (reference sequence).

The rearrangement links TRBV7-2 to TRBJ2-3; 7 positions agree with TRBD2. After removal of 3 bases from V and 3 bases from J, the junction contained 6 bases not matched to a gene. Looked up from germline, CDR1 is SGHTA and CDR2 is FQGNSA. This CDR3 has 15 residues. This CDR3 is CASSFPTAGTDTQYF. CDR3 DNA sequence: TGTGCCAGCAGCTTCCCAACAGCGGGGACAGATACGCAGTATTTT.

The chain employs TRBV13 and TRBJ2-7; TRBD2 matches 7 bases. This CDR3 is 19 amino acids long. CDR1 is PRHDT, CDR2 FYEKMQ, per germline (reference sequence). The V and J ends lost 0 bases and 2 bases, in that order; junction bases with no gene match: 16. The DNA for the CDR3 is TGTGCCAGCAGCTTAGGTAGGCTAGCGGAGGATAAAGACGCCTACGAGCAGTACTTC. Protein: CASSLGRLAEDKDAYEQYF.

V gene TRBV10-1 combines with J gene TRBJ2-2, with D possibly being TRBD2 (5 bases). This CDR3 contains 14 residues. The V and J ends lost 2 bases and 4 bases respectively, with 8 bases between them. Per the germline V gene, CDR1 is WNHNN and CDR2 is SYGVQD (reference sequence). The CDR3 nucleotides are TGCGCCAGCAGTGAGGCGGGCTTCACCGGGGAGCTGTTTTTT. It codes for CASSEAGFTGELFF.

This clone was observed a few times. This chain uses TRBV19 with TRBJ1-2; no reliable D call. V lost 11 bases and J 8 bases, leaving 15 bases between the germline ends. Germline V CDR1 and CDR2: LNHDA, SQIVND (reference sequence). This CDR3 is 11 amino acids long. This CDR3 reads CAARGPTGYTF. CDR3 DNA: TGTGCCGCCAGAGGGCCGACGGGCTACACCTTC.

The chain recombines TRBV7-9 with TRBJ2-1; 7 positions agree with TRBD2. Germline CDR1 SEHNR, CDR2 FQNEAQ (reference sequence). Germline trimming cut 3 bases from V and 4 bases from J; bases unmatched to any gene: 15. This CDR3 has 18 residues. This CDR3 is CASSLGGTGTFTYNEQFF. The CDR3 region has the DNA TGTGCCAGCAGCTTGGGGGGGACTGGGACCTTCACTTACAATGAGCAGTTCTTC.

The chain carries TRBV5-1 and TRBJ1-4, with D perhaps matching TRBD1 (6 bases). Trimming removed 2 bases from V and 4 bases from J, with 9 bases in between. This CDR3 is built from 14 residues. Germline-derived CDR1 and CDR2 are SGHRS and YFSETQ. CDR3 in amino acids: CASSFGQSNEKLFF. The CDR3 nucleotides are TGCGCCAGCAGCTTCGGACAGAGTAATGAAAAACTGTTTTTT. The entire variable domain, with the rest obtained from reference TRBV5-1 and TRBJ1-4, is as follows: KAGVTQTPRYLIKTRGQQVTLSCSPISGHRSVSWYQQTPGQGLQFLFEYFSETQRNKGNFPGRFSGRQFSNSRSEMNVSTLELGDSALYLCASSFGQSNEKLFFGSGTQLSVL.

DNA for the CDR3: TGTGCCAGCAGTGAAGGGCTTGGAGCTTTCTTT. Protein product: CASSEGLGAFF. The chain is built from TRBV6-1 and TRBJ1-1; no firm D call. The CDR3 has 11 amino acids. The germline V gene encodes CDR1 MNHNS and CDR2 SASEGT. V was clipped by 1 base and J by 10 bases, with 7 bases between them.

This chain joins TRBV25-1 and TRBJ1-1; D perhaps matches TRBD1 (5 bases). CDR3 size: 12 residues. The V gene's germline CDR1 is MGHDK and CDR2 SYGVNS. V dropped 8 bases and J dropped 4 bases, with 11 bases sitting between them. In nucleotides, the CDR3 is TGTGCCAGCGGGACTTGGCCCACTGAAGCTTTCTTT. Its translation: CASGTWPTEAFF.

The chain recombines TRBV5-1 with TRBJ2-2; D call uncertain. Per germline, CDR1 SGHRS and CDR2 YFSETQ. Trimming stripped 0 bases from V and 3 bases from J, with 6 bases between. This CDR3 is 14 amino acids long. DNA for the CDR3: TGCGCCAGCAGCTTGGCCGTTCACACCGGGGAGCTGTTTTTT. Encoded protein: CASSLAVHTGELFF.

This chain joins TRBV19 and TRBJ2-1, with 7 bases matching TRBD2. V lost 6 bases to trimming and J lost 4 bases; unmatched junction nucleotides: 9. This CDR3 spans 15 amino acids. CDR1 is LNHDA and CDR2 is SQIVND in the germline V gene (reference sequence). In DNA form, the CDR3 reads TGTGCCAGTAGCAAAAGCGGGATGGGTTACAATGAGCAGTTCTTC. Translating it yields CASSKSGMGYNEQFF. Full variable domain (rest looked up from reference TRBV19 and TRBJ2-1): DGGITQSPKYLFRKEGQNVTLSCEQNLNHDAMYWYRQDPGQGLRLIYYSQIVNDFQKGDIAEGYSVSREKKESFPLTVTSAQKNPTAFYLCASSKSGMGYNEQFFGPGTRLTVL.

A note on this clone: The same CDR3 can be traced to other DNA sequences in this sample. CDR3 loop: CASSPGTGHNYGYTF. CDR3 sequence (DNA): TGTGCCAGCAGCCCAGGGACTGGGCATAACTATGGCTACACCTTC. The gene calls are TRBV5-6 and TRBJ1-2, with D possibly being TRBD1 (5 bases). The CDR3 covers 15 residues. Germline V gene lookup returns CDR1 SGHDT and CDR2 YYEEEE. Trimming left V 4 bases short and J 1 base short, with 14 bases between.

This clone was seen ten or more times. The chain uses TRBV28 and TRBJ1-5, with TRBD1 matching 11 bases. V was pared by 4 bases and J by 6 bases, with 5 bases of the junction left unmatched. Per the germline V gene, CDR1 is MDHEN and CDR2 is SYDVKM. There are 15 residues in the CDR3. CDR3 residues: CASSSQGTGGQPQHF. CDR3 in DNA: TGTGCCAGCAGTTCCCAGGGGACAGGGGGTCAGCCCCAGCATTTT.

The CDR3 here is CASSFDRGGEKLFF. As DNA, the CDR3 is TGTGCCAGCAGTTTCGACAGGGGCGGTGAAAAACTGTTTTTT. J is TRBJ1-4 and V is TRBV27, with 8 bases fitting TRBD1. In germline, CDR1 is MNHEY, CDR2 SMNVEV (reference sequence). J was trimmed by 7 bases and V by 3 bases; bases with no gene match: 4. This CDR3 has 14 amino acids. The variable domain in full, completed from reference TRBV27 and TRBJ1-4, reads EAQVTQNPRYLITVTGKKLTVTCSQNMNHEYMSWYRQDPGLGLRQIYYSMNVEVTDKGDVPEGYKVSRKEKRNFPLILESPSPNQTSLYFCASSFDRGGEKLFFGSGTQLSVL.

V and J are TRBV1 and TRBJ2-1; TRBD2 was called by the table and not checked on the DNA. TRBV1 is a pseudogene. The CDR3 covers 18 residues. CDR3 bases: TGCACCAGCAGCCAAGGGACTCACTTGCGGGGGGCTTACAATGAGCAGTTCTTC. As protein: CTSSQGTHLRGAYNEQFF.

Note on this clone: The sample holds other DNA sequences that translate to the same CDR3. The V and J genes are TRBV4-3 and TRBJ1-2; no clear D gene. The CDR3 has 15 residues. V was trimmed by 0 bases and J by 4 bases, leaving 12 bases between them. Germline CDR1 is LGHNA and CDR2 is YSLEER. The CDR3 sequence is CASSQEGGRGYGYTF. In nucleotides, the CDR3 is TGCGCCAGCAGCCAAGAAGGAGGGCGTGGCTATGGCTACACCTTC.

The rearrangement links TRBV5-4 to TRBJ2-7, with 9 bases identical to TRBD2. The CDR3 runs 15 residues. Germline V gene lookup returns CDR1 SGHNT and CDR2 YYREEE (reference sequence). V gave up 2 bases and J gave up 0 bases; unmatched junction bases: 3. The CDR3 bases are TGTGCCAGCAGCTTAGGGACTAGCATCTCCTACGAGCAGTACTTC. It codes for CASSLGTSISYEQYF.

This clone was picked up one time. This rearrangement joins TRBV19 to TRBJ1-4, with 7 bases fitting TRBD1. This CDR3 comprises 15 residues. The germline V gene encodes CDR1 LNHDA and CDR2 SQIVND (reference sequence). The J segment lost 0 bases and the V segment lost 4 bases, leaving 2 bases of the junction unmatched. The CDR3 is CASSNRGSTNEKLFF. In nucleotides, the CDR3 is TGTGCCAGTAGTAACAGGGGATCAACTAATGAAAAACTGTTTTTT.